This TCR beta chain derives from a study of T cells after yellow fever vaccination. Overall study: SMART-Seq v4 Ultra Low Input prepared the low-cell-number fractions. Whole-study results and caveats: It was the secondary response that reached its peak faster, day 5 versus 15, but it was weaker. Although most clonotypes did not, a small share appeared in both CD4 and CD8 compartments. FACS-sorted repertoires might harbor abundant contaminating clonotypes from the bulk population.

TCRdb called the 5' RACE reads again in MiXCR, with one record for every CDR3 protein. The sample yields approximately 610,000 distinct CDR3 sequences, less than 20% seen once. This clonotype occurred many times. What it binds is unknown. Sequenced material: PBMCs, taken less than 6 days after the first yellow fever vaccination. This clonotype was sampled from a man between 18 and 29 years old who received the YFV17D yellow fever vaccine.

The CDR3 DNA reads as TGTGCCAGCAGTTTAGCCAGGGCCCAAGAGACCCAGTACTTC. Translation gives CASSLARAQETQYF. This chain joins TRBV12-3 or TRBV12-4 and TRBJ2-5; D is perhaps TRBD1 (5 bases). The ends were cut back, 0 bases at V and 1 base at J, with 6 bases in the middle. This CDR3 contains 14 residues.